One and the same sample provided the 20 T cell receptor beta chains below, sequenced in a study of cytomegalovirus exposure and HLA in healthy donors. The PCR employed 60 Vbeta primers together with 13 Jbeta primers. The protocol was immunoSEQ multiplex PCR, while the TCRdb copy is restricted to in-frame clones and leaves out a portion. The sample lists about 120,000 clones; about 75% were seen once. Specimen: PBMCs. The source is a woman aged 35 to 49 in good health and CMV-seropositive.

This sequence joins TRBV7-3 and TRBJ2-3, with D unclear. V gave up 4 bases and J gave up 4 bases, with 9 bases separating them. The CDR3 totals 13 residues. The germline V gene encodes CDR1 SGHTA and CDR2 FQGTGA. The CDR3 is CASSSSAADTQYF. CDR3 sequence (DNA): TGTGCCAGCAGCTCCTCCGCGGCAGATACGCAGTATTTT.

This clone was observed a single time. The chain is built from TRBV7-9 and TRBJ2-1, with 7 bases fitting TRBD1. CDR1 is SEHNR and CDR2 is FQNEAQ in the germline V gene (reference sequence). With V trimmed by 5 bases and J by 4 bases, 5 bases remained unmatched. CDR3 length: 14 amino acids. The CDR3 spells CASSPGDRYNEQFF. CDR3 nucleotides: TGTGCCAGCAGCCCCGGGGACAGATACAATGAGCAGTTCTTC. Drawing the rest from reference TRBV7-9 and TRBJ2-1, the complete variable domain is DTGVSQNPRHKITKRGQNVTFRCDPISEHNRLYWYRQTLGQGPEFLTYFQNEAQLEKSRLLSDRFSAERPKGSFSTLEIQRTEQGDSAMYLCASSPGDRYNEQFFGPGTRLTVL.

V usage is TRBV19 and J usage is TRBJ1-2; 9 bases are a match to TRBD1. The V and J ends lost 5 bases and 1 base, in that order; junction bases with no gene match: 5. The CDR3 totals 15 residues. CDR1 is LNHDA and CDR2 is SQIVND in the germline V gene (reference sequence). The CDR3 nucleotides read TGTGCCAGTAGTGACGGGGGACAGGGTAACTATGGCTACACCTTC. This translates into CASSDGGQGNYGYTF.

The rearrangement joins TRBV19 to TRBJ2-3; TRBD1 matches at 9 bases. The germline CDR1 and CDR2 sequences are LNHDA and SQIVND (reference sequence). The CDR3 covers 15 residues. The junction had 12 bases not matched to a gene; V was cut back by 6 bases and J by 8 bases. CDR3 coding DNA: TGTGCCAGTAGCGACCCGACAGGGGGAGGTCGTACGCAGTATTTT. Translated: CASSDPTGGGRTQYF. Full variable domain (outside the CDR3, taken from reference TRBV19 and TRBJ2-3): DGGITQSPKYLFRKEGQNVTLSCEQNLNHDAMYWYRQDPGQGLRLIYYSQIVNDFQKGDIAEGYSVSREKKESFPLTVTSAQKNPTAFYLCASSDPTGGGRTQYFGPGTRLTVL.

The chain uses TRBV6-1 and TRBJ1-1; a possible D gene is TRBD1 (5 bases). Trimming stripped 3 bases from V and 7 bases from J, with 18 bases between. This CDR3 has 15 amino acids. The germline gives CDR1 MNHNS, CDR2 SASEGT. The CDR3 DNA follows: TGTGCCAGCAGTGACCATGGACGGGGGAGGGTTGAAGCTTTCTTT. It yields the protein CASSDHGRGRVEAFF.

In its sample, this clone was seen once. The chain links TRBV7-2 to TRBJ2-1; TRBD2 aligns across 8 bases. The trim removed 4 bases at V and 4 bases at J, leaving 15 bases unmatched. The CDR3 extends over 18 amino acids. CDR1 is SGHTA and CDR2 is FQGNSA in the germline V gene. Written as DNA, the CDR3 is TGTGCCAGCAGCTACCGAGTTAGCGGGACCATATCTTACAATGAGCAGTTCTTC. Its protein product is CASSYRVSGTISYNEQFF.

The rearrangement uses TRBV4-2 and TRBJ2-3; 7 bases match TRBD2. In germline, CDR1 is LGHNA, CDR2 YNFKEQ. The ends lost 3 bases at V and 3 bases at J; junction bases unmatched: 12. The CDR3 consists of 17 residues. CDR3 in amino acids: CASSQGGRRGGTDTQYF. CDR3 DNA: TGTGCCAGCAGCCAGGGCGGGAGAAGGGGTGGTACAGATACGCAGTATTTT.

The CDR3 DNA follows: TGCAGCGTTGAAGACCGAGACAGTGGGAACACTGAAGCTTTCTTT. As protein: CSVEDRDSGNTEAFF. This sequence joins TRBV29-1 and TRBJ1-1, with D perhaps matching TRBD1 (5 bases). The CDR3 is made up of 15 amino acids. Germline lookup yields CDR1 SQVTM and CDR2 ANQGSEA. With 0 bases removed from V and 1 base from J, the gap between germline ends came to 12 bases.

The chain couples TRBV5-6 to TRBJ1-5, with TRBD1 as a possible D gene (6 bases). V lost 5 bases and J 5 bases, leaving 14 bases between the germline ends. The CDR3 consists of 14 residues. CDR1 is SGHDT, CDR2 YYEEEE, per germline. CDR3 region: CASSLGTNYQPQHF. Here the CDR3 DNA reads TGTGCCAGCAGTCTCGGGACAAACTATCAGCCCCAGCATTTT.

The rearrangement joins TRBV18 to TRBJ1-1, with unresolved D. Germline values: CDR1 KGHSH, CDR2 LQKENI. The CDR3 has 13 residues. V was pared by 6 bases and J by 0 bases, with 8 bases between. CDR3 sequence (DNA): TGTGCCAGCTCCCGACTCATGAACACTGAAGCTTTCTTT. It encodes CASSRLMNTEAFF.

This chain uses TRBV7-9 with TRBJ1-5; 8 bases agree with TRBD1. The CDR3 runs 15 residues. The germline V gene has CDR1 SEHNR and CDR2 FQNEAQ (reference sequence). The ends lost 5 bases at V and 2 bases at J; junction bases unmatched: 5. CDR3: CASSLQGAGNQPQHF. DNA of the CDR3: TGTGCCAGCAGCCTGCAGGGGGCAGGCAATCAGCCCCAGCATTTT.

The CDR3 is CASSDKGEEAFF. As DNA, the CDR3 is TGTGCCAGCAGTGATAAAGGTGAGGAGGCTTTCTTT. The rearrangement uses TRBV6-1 and TRBJ1-1; D gene uncertain. The germline V and J ends were trimmed by 3 bases and 11 bases, with 13 bases remaining between them. The CDR3 spans 12 residues. Germline CDR1 and CDR2: MNHNS and SASEGT.

The chain recombines TRBV6-5 with TRBJ1-1, with 8 bases matching TRBD1. The germline V gene has CDR1 MNHEY and CDR2 SVGAGI. The CDR3 runs 15 residues. V lost 0 bases and J lost 5; bases outside the gene matches: 5. For the CDR3, the DNA is TGTGCCAGCAGTTACTCTGGCAGGGGGCGAACTGAAGCTTTCTTT. Its protein is CASSYSGRGRTEAFF.

The chain uses TRBV6-6 and TRBJ2-3; D call uncertain. CDR3 length equals 16 residues. Germline V gene lookup returns CDR1 MNHNY and CDR2 SVGAGI (reference sequence). The germline V and J ends were trimmed by 1 base and 2 bases, with 13 bases remaining between them. The CDR3 is CASSYLATTITDTQYF. Written as DNA, the CDR3 is TGTGCCAGCAGTTACTTGGCTACTACTATCACAGATACGCAGTATTTT.

The chain couples TRBV4-3 to TRBJ2-3, with D uncertain. The CDR3 is 13 residues long. Trimming took off 3 bases at V and 6 bases at J, with 10 bases between the two ends. Germline lookup yields CDR1 LGHNA and CDR2 YSLEER. The CDR3 nucleotides read TGCGCCAGCAGCCATCAAAAACGGGATACGCAGTATTTT. Its translation is CASSHQKRDTQYF.

The chain uses TRBV7-9 and TRBJ2-3, with a tentative D call TRBD1 (5 bases). The CDR3 has 14 residues. The V and J ends lost 1 base and 3 bases respectively, with 8 bases between them. Germline V gene sequence: CDR1 SEHNR, CDR2 FQNEAQ (reference sequence). CDR3 in amino acids: CASSLVAGTDTQYF. The CDR3 nucleotides are TGTGCCAGCAGCTTAGTAGCAGGGACAGATACGCAGTATTTT. Complete variable domain (other parts from reference TRBV7-9 and TRBJ2-3): DTGVSQNPRHKITKRGQNVTFRCDPISEHNRLYWYRQTLGQGPEFLTYFQNEAQLEKSRLLSDRFSAERPKGSFSTLEIQRTEQGDSAMYLCASSLVAGTDTQYFGPGTRLTVL.

The J gene is TRBJ2-3, the V gene TRBV6-5; 7 bases are a match to TRBD1. Trimming cost V 0 bases and J 4 bases; bases outside gene matches: 1. Germline V gene lookup returns CDR1 MNHEY and CDR2 SVGAGI. There are 14 residues in the CDR3. In DNA form, the CDR3 reads TGTGCCAGCAGTTACTCACAGGGGCCAGATACGCAGTATTTT. Protein product: CASSYSQGPDTQYF.

This clone has just one count. This chain uses TRBV7-2 with TRBJ2-5; D might be TRBD1 (5 bases). The ends were cut back, 1 base at V and 3 bases at J, with 12 bases in the middle. The CDR3 is made up of 15 amino acids. Per the germline V gene, CDR1 is SGHTA and CDR2 is FQGNSA. The CDR3 DNA reads TGTGCCAGCAGCTTAGACGGACATATTGAAGAGACCCAGTACTTC. Translated, it gives CASSLDGHIEETQYF.

The CDR3 here is CASSPSWGGHTGELFF. In DNA form, the CDR3 reads TGCGCCAGCAGCCCTTCTTGGGGAGGGCACACCGGGGAGCTGTTTTTT. The rearrangement uses TRBV4-1 and TRBJ2-2, with 7 bases that match TRBD2. This CDR3 contains 16 residues. The V gene's germline CDR1 is MGHRA and CDR2 YSYEKL. V shed 4 bases, J shed 3 bases, and the junction held 8 bases outside the gene matches.

The chain links TRBV30 to TRBJ1-4, with D unclear. The CDR3 length is 13 residues. The V end was cut by 2 bases, the J end by 5 bases, with 9 bases between. Germline assignment: CDR1 GTSNPN and CDR2 SVGIG (reference sequence). The CDR3 is CAWSIGGNEKLFF. For the CDR3, the DNA is TGTGCCTGGAGTATAGGAGGGAATGAAAAACTGTTTTTT.